The present entry profiles one T cell receptor beta chain with its context. Germline CDR1 GTSNPN, CDR2 SVGIG (reference sequence). V lost 4 bases to trimming and J lost 7 bases, with 8 bases between them. The CDR3 runs to 12 residues. Clones were read by immunoSEQ multiplex PCR, and TCRdb kept only the in-frame ones, dropping some. Here the sample spans about 79,000 clones, less than 95% being singletons. The data were obtained in a study of OX40 agonist ivuxolimab in advanced cancers. At the level of the study: People in dose escalation had one of these cancers: hepatocellular carcinoma, melanoma, renal cell or head and neck cancer.

Prior autoimmune disease or systemic immunosuppression barred patients. The sequences come from CD4+ or CD8+ T cells sorted from blood, collected in a trial of the OX40 agonist ivuxolimab. The TCR sequence derives from an adult with an advanced solid tumor such as melanoma, head and neck, liver or kidney cancer. This chain uses TRBV30 with TRBJ1-6; unclear D gene. This CDR3 reads CAWTPRNSPLHF. CDR3 DNA sequence: TGTGCCTGGACCCCGAGGAATTCACCCCTCCACTTT.